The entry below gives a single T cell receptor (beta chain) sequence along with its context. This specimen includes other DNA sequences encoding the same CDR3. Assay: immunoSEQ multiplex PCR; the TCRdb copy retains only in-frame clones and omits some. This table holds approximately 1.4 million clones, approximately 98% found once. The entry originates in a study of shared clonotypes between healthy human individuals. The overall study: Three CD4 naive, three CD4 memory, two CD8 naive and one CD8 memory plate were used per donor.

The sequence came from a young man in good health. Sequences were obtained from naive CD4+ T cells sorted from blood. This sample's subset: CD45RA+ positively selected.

CDR3 protein: CASSLGRTGELFF. CDR3 nucleotides: TGTGCCAGCAGCTTGGGACGCACCGGGGAGCTGTTTTTT. The rearrangement uses TRBV5-4 and TRBJ2-2; no firm D call. The CDR3 runs to 13 residues. The germline gives CDR1 SGHNT, CDR2 YYREEE (reference sequence). Trimming shortened V by 0 bases and J by 4 bases, and 4 bases separated the two germline ends.